Listed here is a single T cell receptor (beta chain). Its antigen is unidentified. Germline CDR1 is LGHDT and CDR2 is YNNKEL (reference sequence). The V and J ends lost 6 bases and 4 bases, in that order; junction bases with no gene match: 10. The length of the CDR3 is 15 residues. Per individual sample, total RNA of at least 6 micrograms was extracted. This record belongs to a study of blood T cells in healthy people across ages. Study background: There was about one barcoded beta molecule captured by template switching per two T cells.

Study-wide points: Estimates drawn from one million T cells were deemed to understate diversity.

With a J-beta primer mix and a sample-barcoded 5' primer, a second PCR ran about 7 to 11 cycles. Using its own MiXCR run on the 5' RACE reads, TCRdb lists one record per CDR3 protein. The sample includes about 1.7 million distinct CDR3 sequences, approximately 28% of them seen just once. This clonotype originated in a woman in her 30s in good health. Sequencing was carried out using blood. V usage is TRBV3-1 and J usage is TRBJ2-5, with 8 positions matching TRBD2. As DNA, the CDR3 is TGTGCCAGCAGAGACGGGGGGGACATGGGAGAGACCCAGTACTTC. Protein sequence: CASRDGGDMGETQYF.